The clone carrying this T cell receptor (beta chain) was seen more than once but under ten times. Its antigen is undetermined. The data derive from a study of blood T cells in healthy people across ages. Study results and limitations: Higher diversity, along with more naive CD4+ cells, distinguished long-lived donors from aged donors. Naive and antigen-experienced cells could not be conclusively compared, given unsorted PBMCs.

A sample-barcoded 5' primer and a J-beta primer mix were used in a second PCR of about 6 to 12 cycles. The template-switch adaptor, which had 12 random nucleotides, put a tag on each cDNA molecule. One entry per CDR3 protein, called by TCRdb with MiXCR from the 5' RACE reads. The data contain about 1.8 million distinct CDR3 sequences, 40% to 55% of them seen just once; the ten biggest clones take up 2% to 2.5%. The germline V gene encodes CDR1 SGHRS and CDR2 YFSETQ. The V segment lost 3 bases and the J segment 6 bases; nucleotides outside the gene matches: 11. The CDR3 contains 16 residues. The sequenced sample was blood. The receptor was derived from a woman between 40 and 55 years old in good health. V usage is TRBV5-1 and J usage is TRBJ2-1; 8 bases agree with TRBD2. DNA for the CDR3: TGCGCCAGCAGCTCCCCGCGGGGGGACCATCTCAATGAGCAGTTCTTC. It specifies CASSSPRGDHLNEQFF.